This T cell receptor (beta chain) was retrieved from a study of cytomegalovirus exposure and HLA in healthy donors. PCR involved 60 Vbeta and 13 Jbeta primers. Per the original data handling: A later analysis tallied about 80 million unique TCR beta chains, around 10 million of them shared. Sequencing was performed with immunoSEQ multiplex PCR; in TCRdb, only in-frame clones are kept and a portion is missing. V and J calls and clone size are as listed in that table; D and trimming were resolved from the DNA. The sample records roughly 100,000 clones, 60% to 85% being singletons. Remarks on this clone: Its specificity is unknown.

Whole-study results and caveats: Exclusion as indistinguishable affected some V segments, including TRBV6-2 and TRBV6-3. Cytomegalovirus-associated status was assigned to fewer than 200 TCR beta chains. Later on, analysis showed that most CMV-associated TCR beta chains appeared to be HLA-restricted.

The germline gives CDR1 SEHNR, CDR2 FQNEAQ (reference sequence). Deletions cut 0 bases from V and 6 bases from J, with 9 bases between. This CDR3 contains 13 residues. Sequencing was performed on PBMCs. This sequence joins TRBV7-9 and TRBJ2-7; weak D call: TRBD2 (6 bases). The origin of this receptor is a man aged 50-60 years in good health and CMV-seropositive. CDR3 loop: CASSLALGGEQYF. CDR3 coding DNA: TGTGCCAGCAGCTTAGCGCTCGGGGGCGAGCAGTACTTC.